A selection of T cell receptor beta chains follows, all from one sample in a study of T cell changes during pregnancy in multiple sclerosis. The method was immunoSEQ multiplex PCR; TCRdb's version includes in-frame clones alone and lacks a portion of them. The sample holds approximately 32,000 clones, around 90% seen once. The source material was CD8+ T cells from peripheral blood mononuclear cells, sampled in the first trimester of pregnancy. Every receptor here comes from a female donor with multiple sclerosis, enrolled in a pregnancy study. The CDR3 runs from the conserved cysteine through the conserved F or W. The D gene is left open where the match is weak. Not every row has a clone size; where given, it reads once, few, many or a size class.

16	TRBV19	TRBJ1-1	NA	NA	CASSIEPDSPNTEAFF	TGTGCCAGTAGTATAGAGCCAGACAGTCCGAACACTGAAGCTTTCTTT
17	TRBV23-1	TRBJ2-7	NA	NA	CASSRPPGDGAPYEQYF	TGCGCCAGCAGTCGCCCCCCAGGGGACGGGGCCCCCTACGAGCAGTACTTC
14	TRBV7-2	TRBJ2-7	NA	NA	CASSLASDSYEQYF	TGTGCCAGCAGCTTAGCGTCAGACAGCTACGAGCAGTACTTC
15	TRBV11-2	TRBJ2-7	NA	TRBD2	CASSLRSGRASEQYF	TGTGCCAGCAGCTTAAGAAGCGGGAGGGCCTCCGAGCAGTACTTC
14	TRBV2	TRBJ1-5	NA	NA	CASSDQRVALAQHF	TGTGCCAGCAGTGACCAGAGGGTGGCCCTCGCCCAGCATTTT
18	TRBV12-5	TRBJ2-1	NA	TRBD2	CASGLVPSGRVKGNEQFF	TGTGCTAGTGGTTTGGTACCTAGCGGGAGGGTTAAGGGCAATGAGCAGTTCTTC
14	TRBV18	TRBJ2-7	NA	NA	CASSPSTESYEQYF	TGTGCCAGCTCACCATCTACCGAGTCCTACGAGCAGTACTTC
15	TRBV30	TRBJ1-1	NA	NA	CAWSMLQGPNTEAFF	TGTGCCTGGAGCATGTTACAGGGCCCAAACACTGAAGCTTTCTTT
12	TRBV9	TRBJ2-7	once	NA	CASSVAQGEQYF	TGTGCCAGCAGCGTAGCTCAGGGGGAGCAGTACTTC
17	TRBV7-6	TRBJ2-1	NA	TRBD2	CASSPNPLTSLHNEQFF	TGTGCCAGCAGCCCTAACCCCCTGACTAGCCTCCACAATGAGCAGTTCTTC
13	TRBV6-6	TRBJ2-3	NA	NA	CASSYPRYDTQYF	TGTGCCAGCAGTTACCCGCGGTACGATACGCAGTATTTT
13	TRBV7-9	TRBJ1-2	NA	NA	CASSQTETWLEDF	TGTGCCAGCAGCCAAACAGAGACATGGCTCGAAGACTTC
15	TRBV6-1	TRBJ2-5	NA	NA	CASSEVTGKGETQYF	TGTGCCAGCAGTGAAGTAACGGGTAAAGGAGAGACCCAGTACTTC
13	TRBV7-9	TRBJ1-1	NA	TRBD1	CASNTGVNTEAFF	TGTGCCAGCAACACAGGGGTGAACACTGAAGCTTTCTTT
14	TRBV5-1	TRBJ2-1	NA	TRBD2	CASSPGLVYNEQFF	TGCGCCAGCAGCCCGGGACTAGTCTACAATGAGCAGTTCTTC
14	TRBV5-5	TRBJ1-1	once	NA	CASSLAVGSTEAFF	TGTGCCAGCAGCTTGGCCGTAGGGAGCACTGAAGCTTTCTTT
14	TRBV5-1	TRBJ1-3	NA	NA	CASSSKGPGNTIYF	TGCGCCAGCAGCTCCAAGGGGCCTGGAAACACCATATATTTT
15	TRBV15	TRBJ1-1	NA	NA	CATSRNGAGKTEAFF	TGTGCCACCAGCAGAAATGGGGCAGGGAAGACTGAAGCTTTCTTT
16	TRBV5-6	TRBJ2-5	NA	NA	CASSPLRGTPQETQYF	TGTGCCAGCAGCCCGCTCCGGGGAACCCCTCAAGAGACCCAGTACTTC
16	TRBV6-5	TRBJ2-7	NA	NA	CASSYSIRSVPYEQYF	TGTGCCAGCAGTTACTCGATTAGATCGGTCCCCTACGAGCAGTACTTC
13	TRBV5-1	TRBJ1-1	NA	NA	CASSFGGGTEAFF	TGCGCCAGCAGCTTTGGGGGGGGCACTGAAGCTTTCTTT
17	TRBV11-2	TRBJ2-3	once	NA	CASSHDTRNPSTDTQYF	TGTGCCAGCAGCCACGACACTAGAAACCCTAGCACAGATACGCAGTATTTT
16	TRBV21-1	TRBJ2-7	NA	NA	CASSKAILVPTYEQYF	TGTGCCAGCAGCAAAGCCATCCTAGTCCCCACCTACGAGCAGTACTTC
16	TRBV7-9	TRBJ2-1	once	TRBD2	CASSLAETSGRNEQFF	TGTGCCAGCAGCTTAGCTGAGACTAGCGGGAGGAATGAGCAGTTCTTC
15	TRBV19	TRBJ2-7	NA	NA	CASSIGVTSSYEQYF	TGTGCCAGTAGTATAGGTGTGACTTCCTCCTACGAGCAGTACTTC
16	TRBV2	TRBJ2-7	NA	TRBD2	CATAGLAGDESYEQYF	TGTGCCACCGCGGGACTAGCGGGAGATGAGTCCTACGAGCAGTACTTC
16	TRBV4-2	TRBJ2-5	NA	TRBD2	CASSQAGEGVGETQYF	TGTGCCAGCAGCCAAGCCGGGGAGGGAGTCGGCGAGACCCAGTACTTC
16	TRBV6-4	TRBJ2-1	NA	TRBD2	CASSALAGGPYNEQFF	TGTGCCAGCAGTGCACTAGCGGGAGGTCCCTACAATGAGCAGTTCTTC
16	TRBV4-2	TRBJ2-1	NA	NA	CASSQDSGEGYNEQFF	TGTGCCAGCAGCCAAGACTCCGGGGAAGGGTACAATGAGCAGTTCTTC